This T cell receptor (beta chain) was identified during a study of regulatory T cells in long-lasting Graves disease. General study findings and limits: Persistent cases favored TRBV28, TRBJ1-2 and TRBJ2-5. Persistent patients shared under 3,000 public clonotypes among themselves. Newly diagnosed patients shared fewer, at nearly 1,000.

HTBI primers from iRepertoire and Arm-PCR of CDR3 regions yielded the TCR beta libraries. TCRdb re-analysed the multiplex PCR reads in MiXCR, keeping a single row per CDR3 protein. The table has about 470,000 distinct CDR3 sequences, 20% to 25% seen once. Specified time point: persistent/refractory GD, antithyroid drugs over 5 years with positive TRAb. The TCR library was made from RNA extracted from PBMCs. Ten or more counts support this clonotype. Its antigen is currently unknown. Germline V gives CDR1 MNHEY, CDR2 SVGEGT. Trimming took 7 bases from V and 2 from J, leaving 23 bases between them. CDR3 length: 17 amino acids.

The sample in question was peripheral blood mononuclear cells (PBMCs), obtained when the disease was refractory, from a patient treated with antithyroid drugs. This TCR came from a female donor with Graves disease. The rearrangement links TRBV6-2 or TRBV6-3 to TRBJ2-5; D remains ambiguous. For the CDR3, the DNA is TGTGCCAGCACCTCCTTAGATTGGCGGAAGTTGCAAGAGACCCAGTACTTC. Its translation: CASTSLDWRKLQETQYF.